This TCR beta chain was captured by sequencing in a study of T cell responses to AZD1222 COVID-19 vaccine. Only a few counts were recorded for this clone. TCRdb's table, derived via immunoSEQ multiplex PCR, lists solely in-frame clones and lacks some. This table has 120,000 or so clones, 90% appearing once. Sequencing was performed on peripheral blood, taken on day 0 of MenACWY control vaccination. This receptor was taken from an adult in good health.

For the CDR3, the DNA is TGTGCCAGCAGTTACCGGGGCTCGGGCACTGAAGCTTTCTTT. The encoded protein is CASSYRGSGTEAFF. The chain is built from TRBV6-2 or TRBV6-3 and TRBJ1-1, with D perhaps TRBD1 (5 bases). In germline, CDR1 is MNHEY, CDR2 SVGEGT. Trimming removed 2 bases from V and 4 bases from J, with 11 bases in between. CDR3 length: 14 amino acids.